This T cell receptor (beta chain) was observed in a study of somatic mutations in cytotoxic T cells in rheumatoid arthritis. On the study more broadly: Blood from the patient (roughly 30 ml EDTA) was drawn right after diagnosis, pretreatment.

Notes on this clone: The antigen is unknown.

Clones were sequenced by immunoSEQ multiplex PCR, and TCRdb holds only the in-frame ones, with some missing. The sample comprises under 25,000 clones, 85% of which are singletons, and roughly 6.9% rests with the top ten. Isolating CD4+ and CD8+ cells involved positive magnetic bead selection on an AutoMACS. Their purity was then checked by flow cytometry. Study results and limitations: Statistically, CD8+ T-cell clonality was not significantly distinct between individuals with rheumatoid arthritis and age-matched healthy controls. Of about 60 patients, 8 had a largest CD8+ clone that exceeded 20% of CD8+ cells.

Sequencing was performed on CD8+ T cells sorted from blood. This receptor was taken from a woman in her 40s with rheumatoid arthritis.

CDR3 loop: CASSGVGTNEKLFF. The CDR3 nucleotides read TGTGCCAGCAGCGGGGTTGGAACTAATGAAAAACTGTTTTTT. This chain uses TRBV6-5 with TRBJ1-4; D is ambiguous. V dropped 6 bases and J dropped 1 base, with 9 bases sitting between them. The V gene's germline CDR1 is MNHEY and CDR2 SVGAGI. This CDR3 region has 14 residues.